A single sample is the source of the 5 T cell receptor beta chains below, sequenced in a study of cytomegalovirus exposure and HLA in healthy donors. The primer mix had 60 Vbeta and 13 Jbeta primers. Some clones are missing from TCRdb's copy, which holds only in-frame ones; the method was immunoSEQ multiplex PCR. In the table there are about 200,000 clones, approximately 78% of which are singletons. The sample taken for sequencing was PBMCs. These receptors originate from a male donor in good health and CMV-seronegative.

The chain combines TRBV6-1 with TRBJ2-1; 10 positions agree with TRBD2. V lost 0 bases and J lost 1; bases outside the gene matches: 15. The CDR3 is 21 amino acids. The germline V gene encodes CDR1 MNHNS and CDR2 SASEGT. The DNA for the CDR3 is TGTGCCAGCAGTGAAGCCGGGGGAGCTGTTGCTAGCGGGAGATCCTACAATGAGCAGTTCTTC. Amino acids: CASSEAGGAVASGRSYNEQFF.

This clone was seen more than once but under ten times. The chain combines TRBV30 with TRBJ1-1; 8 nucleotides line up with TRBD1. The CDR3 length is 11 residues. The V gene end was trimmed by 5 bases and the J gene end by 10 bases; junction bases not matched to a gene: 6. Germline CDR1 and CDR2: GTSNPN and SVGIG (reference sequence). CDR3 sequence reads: CAWGGTGSAFF. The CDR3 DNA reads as TGTGCCTGGGGCGGGACAGGCTCAGCTTTCTTT. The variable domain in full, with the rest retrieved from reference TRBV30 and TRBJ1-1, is SQTIHQWPATLVQPVGSPLSLECTVEGTSNPNLYWYRQAAGRGLQLLFYSVGIGQISSEVPQNLSASRPQDRQFILSSKKLLLSDSGFYLCAWGGTGSAFFGQGTRLTVV.

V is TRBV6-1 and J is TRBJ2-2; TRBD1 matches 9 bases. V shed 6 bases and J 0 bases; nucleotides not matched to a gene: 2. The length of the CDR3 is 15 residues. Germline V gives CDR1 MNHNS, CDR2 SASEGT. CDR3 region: CASRGQGANTGELFF. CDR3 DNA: TGTGCCAGCAGGGGACAGGGAGCGAACACCGGGGAGCTGTTTTTT.

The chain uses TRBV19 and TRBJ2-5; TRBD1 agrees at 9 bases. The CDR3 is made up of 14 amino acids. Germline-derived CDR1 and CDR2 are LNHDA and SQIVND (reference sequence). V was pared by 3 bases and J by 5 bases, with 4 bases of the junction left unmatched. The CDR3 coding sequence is TGTGCCAGTAGTATTTACAGGGGGCTTGAGACCCAGTACTTC. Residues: CASSIYRGLETQYF.

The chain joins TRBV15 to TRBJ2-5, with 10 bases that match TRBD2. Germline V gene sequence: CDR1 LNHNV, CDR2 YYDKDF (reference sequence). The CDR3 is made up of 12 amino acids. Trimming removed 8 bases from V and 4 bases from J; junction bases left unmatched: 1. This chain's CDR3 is CATRLAGETQYF. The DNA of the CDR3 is TGTGCCACCCGACTAGCGGGAGAGACCCAGTACTTC.